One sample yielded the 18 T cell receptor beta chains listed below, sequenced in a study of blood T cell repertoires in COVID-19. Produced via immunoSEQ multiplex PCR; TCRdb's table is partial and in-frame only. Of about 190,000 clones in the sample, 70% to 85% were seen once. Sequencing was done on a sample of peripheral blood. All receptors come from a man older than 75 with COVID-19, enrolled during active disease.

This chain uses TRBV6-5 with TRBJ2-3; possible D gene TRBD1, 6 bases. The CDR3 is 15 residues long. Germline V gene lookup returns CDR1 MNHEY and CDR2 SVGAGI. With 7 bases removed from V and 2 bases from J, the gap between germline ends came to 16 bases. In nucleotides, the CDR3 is TGTGCCAGCAAAGTCACAGGACAGTACACAGATACGCAGTATTTT. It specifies CASKVTGQYTDTQYF.

CDR3 residues: CASSYSRQGKNIQYF. In DNA, the CDR3 is TGTGCCAGCAGTTACTCCCGACAGGGAAAAAACATTCAGTACTTC. This rearrangement joins TRBV6-2 or TRBV6-3 to TRBJ2-4; TRBD1 aligns across 7 bases. Germline loops: CDR1 MNHEY, CDR2 SVGEGT. V was pared by 0 bases and J by 4 bases, with 3 bases of the junction left unmatched. The CDR3 runs to 15 residues.

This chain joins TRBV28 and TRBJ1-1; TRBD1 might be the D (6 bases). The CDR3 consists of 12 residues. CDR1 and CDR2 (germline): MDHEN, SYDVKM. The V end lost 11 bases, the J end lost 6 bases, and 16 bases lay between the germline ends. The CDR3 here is CAGATGSAEAFF. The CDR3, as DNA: TGTGCCGGGGCTACAGGGAGCGCTGAAGCTTTCTTT.

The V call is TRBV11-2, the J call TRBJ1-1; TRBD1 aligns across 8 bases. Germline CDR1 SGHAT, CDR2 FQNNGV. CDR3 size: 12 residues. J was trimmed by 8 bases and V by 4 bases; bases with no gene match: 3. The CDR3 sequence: CASSYRTGEAFF. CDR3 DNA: TGTGCCAGCAGCTACCGGACAGGGGAAGCTTTCTTT.

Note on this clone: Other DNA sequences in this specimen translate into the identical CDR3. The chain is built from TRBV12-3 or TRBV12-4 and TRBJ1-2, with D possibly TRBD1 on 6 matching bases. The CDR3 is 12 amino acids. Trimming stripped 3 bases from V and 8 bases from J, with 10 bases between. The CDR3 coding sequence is TGTGCCAGCAGTTTGGGAGGGGGAGGCTACACCTTC. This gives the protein CASSLGGGGYTF.

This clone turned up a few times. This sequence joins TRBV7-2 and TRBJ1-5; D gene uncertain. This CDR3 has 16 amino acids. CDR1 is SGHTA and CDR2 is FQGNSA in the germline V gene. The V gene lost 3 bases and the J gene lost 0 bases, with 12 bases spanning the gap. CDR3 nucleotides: TGTGCCAGCAGCTTGATACCGGGGATTAGCAATCAGCCCCAGCATTTT. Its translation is CASSLIPGISNQPQHF.

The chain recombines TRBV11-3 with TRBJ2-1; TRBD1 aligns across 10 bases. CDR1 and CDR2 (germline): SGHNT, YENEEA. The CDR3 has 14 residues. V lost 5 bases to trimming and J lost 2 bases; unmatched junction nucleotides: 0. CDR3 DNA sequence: TGTGCCAGCAGCGGGACAGGGGCCTACAATGAGCAGTTCTTC. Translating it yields CASSGTGAYNEQFF.

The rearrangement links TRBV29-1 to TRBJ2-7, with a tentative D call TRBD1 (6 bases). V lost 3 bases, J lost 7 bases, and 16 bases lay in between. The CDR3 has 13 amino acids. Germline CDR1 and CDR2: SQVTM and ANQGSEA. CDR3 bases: TGCAGCGTTGAGGGCAGGGGCTCGGGTGAGCAGTACTTC. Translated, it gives CSVEGRGSGEQYF.

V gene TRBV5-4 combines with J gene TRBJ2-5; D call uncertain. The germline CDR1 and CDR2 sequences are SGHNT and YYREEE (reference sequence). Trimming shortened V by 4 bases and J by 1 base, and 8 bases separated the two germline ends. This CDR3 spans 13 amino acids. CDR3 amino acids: CASSPPGQETQYF. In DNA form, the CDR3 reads TGTGCCAGCAGCCCACCGGGCCAAGAGACCCAGTACTTC.

Here the CDR3 DNA reads TGTGCCAGCAGCGTATCCGGGACAGGGTACACCTACGAGCAGTACTTC. It is translated as CASSVSGTGYTYEQYF. The chain combines TRBV5-5 with TRBJ2-7; 9 positions agree with TRBD1. Per germline, CDR1 SGHKS and CDR2 YYEKEE (reference sequence). The CDR3 loop spans 16 amino acids. Unmatched junction bases numbered 10, after V lost 4 bases and J lost 2 bases.

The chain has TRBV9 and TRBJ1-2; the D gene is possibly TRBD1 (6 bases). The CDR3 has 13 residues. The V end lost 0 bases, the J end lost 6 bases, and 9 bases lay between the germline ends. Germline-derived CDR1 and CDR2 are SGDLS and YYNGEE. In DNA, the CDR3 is TGTGCCAGCAGCGTAGGGACAGCCAATGGCTACACCTTC. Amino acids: CASSVGTANGYTF.

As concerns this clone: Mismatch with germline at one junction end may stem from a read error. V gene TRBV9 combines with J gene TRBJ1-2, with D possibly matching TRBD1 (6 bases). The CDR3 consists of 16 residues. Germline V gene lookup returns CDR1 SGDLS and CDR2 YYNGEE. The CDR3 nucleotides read TGTGCCCGCAGCTCTCGGGGGAGGGGGGCTAACTATGGCTACACCTTC. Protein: CARSSRGRGANYGYTF. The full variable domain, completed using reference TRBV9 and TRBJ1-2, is DSGVTQTPKHLITATGQRVTLRCSPRSGDLSVYWYQQSLDQGLQFLIQYYNGEERAKGNILERFSAQQFPDLHSELNLSSLELGDSALYFCARSSRGRGANYGYTFGSGTRLTVV.

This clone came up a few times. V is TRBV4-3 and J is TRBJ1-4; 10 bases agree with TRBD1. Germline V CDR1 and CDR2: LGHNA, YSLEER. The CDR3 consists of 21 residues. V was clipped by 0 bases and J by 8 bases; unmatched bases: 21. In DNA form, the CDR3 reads TGCGCCAGCAGCCAAGAGAGACCGACAGGGGGCGTAGAAGTAGTGCGAGAAAAACTGTTTTTT. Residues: CASSQERPTGGVEVVREKLFF.

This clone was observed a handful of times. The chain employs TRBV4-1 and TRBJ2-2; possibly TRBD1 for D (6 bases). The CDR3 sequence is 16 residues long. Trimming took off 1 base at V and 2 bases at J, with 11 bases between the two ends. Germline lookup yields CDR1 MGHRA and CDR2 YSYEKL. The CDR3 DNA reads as TGCGCCAGCAGCCAAGTTTGGACAGCAAACACCGGGGAGCTGTTTTTT. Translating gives CASSQVWTANTGELFF.

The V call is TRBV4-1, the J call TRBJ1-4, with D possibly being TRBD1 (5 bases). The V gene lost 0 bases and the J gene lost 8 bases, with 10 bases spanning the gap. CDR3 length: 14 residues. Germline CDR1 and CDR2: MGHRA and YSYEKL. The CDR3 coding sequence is TGCGCCAGCAGCCAAGATCAGGGTGGGGAAAAACTGTTTTTT. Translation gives CASSQDQGGEKLFF.

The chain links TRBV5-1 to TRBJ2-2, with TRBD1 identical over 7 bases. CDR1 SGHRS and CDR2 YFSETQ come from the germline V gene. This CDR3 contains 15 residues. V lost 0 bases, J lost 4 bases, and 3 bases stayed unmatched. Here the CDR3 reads CASSLEGGRTGELFF. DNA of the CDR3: TGCGCCAGCAGCTTGGAAGGGGGCCGCACCGGGGAGCTGTTTTTT.

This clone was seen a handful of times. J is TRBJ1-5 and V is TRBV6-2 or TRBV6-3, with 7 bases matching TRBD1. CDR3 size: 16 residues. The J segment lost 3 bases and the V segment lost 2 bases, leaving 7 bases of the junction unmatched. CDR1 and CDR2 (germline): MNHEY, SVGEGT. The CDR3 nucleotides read TGTGCCAGCAGTTACGGGGTAGAGGGGGCCAATCAGCCCCAGCATTTT. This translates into CASSYGVEGANQPQHF.

The CDR3 nucleotides read TGTGCCACCAGCACCGTCGGACTAGCGGGGGGGTTCGCAGCGGATACGCAGTATTTT. It encodes CATSTVGLAGGFAADTQYF. J is TRBJ2-3 and V is TRBV15; 15 bases agree with TRBD2. J gave up 6 bases and V 4 bases, and 14 bases lay outside the gene matches. The length of the CDR3 is 19 residues. Germline values: CDR1 LNHNV, CDR2 YYDKDF (reference sequence).